The sample holds many counts of the clone carrying this T cell receptor beta chain. Its antigen is currently unknown. Hyperthyroidism was newly diagnosed in patients aged 18 to 65 (duration under 2 months). Lactation, pregnancy, other autoimmune disease or uncontrolled infection led to exclusion of patients. This CDR3 contains 14 residues. The ends were cut back, 0 bases at V and 6 bases at J, with 12 bases in the middle. Germline CDR1 is SGHRS and CDR2 is YFSETQ. The sample belongs to a study of T cells in Graves' hyperthyroidism and ophthalmopathy. Across the study: Pretreatment peripheral blood was obtained at initial diagnosis. Findings of the study overall: Ophthalmopathy was told apart from stable hyperthyroidism by a 13 V-J model.

RNA transcripts yielded amplified TCR beta CDR3 regions. An initial round of RT-PCR targeting the TCR CDR3 relied on the HTBI primer set. Each CDR3 protein gets one entry after TCRdb re-called the multiplex PCR reads with MiXCR. The sample gives about 700,000 distinct CDR3 sequences, around 13% of which show up once; 10% is in the top ten. The sequenced sample consisted of blood. This clonotype was obtained from a woman younger than 30 with Graves' hyperthyroidism. V is TRBV5-1 and J is TRBJ1-2; tentatively, D is TRBD1 (6 bases). The CDR3 bases are TGCGCCAGCAGCTTGGCTTCCGGGGGCGATGGCTACACCTTC. This encodes CASSLASGGDGYTF.